These 7 T cell receptor beta chains came from one sample sequenced in a study of shared clonotypes between healthy human individuals. Profiled with immunoSEQ multiplex PCR; TCRdb holds only in-frame clones, not every one. The sample gives 550,000 to 850,000 clones, approximately 79% of which show up once; 1.5% to 2% is in the top ten. Sequencing was carried out using memory CD4+ T cells sorted from blood. Subset denoted: CD45RA-negative fraction. The receptors were sampled from a woman aged 25-40 years in good health.

CDR3 region: CASSIRGTQYF. The CDR3 bases are TGTGCCAGCAGCATCCGGGGGACCCAGTACTTC. V is TRBV28 and J is TRBJ2-5, with TRBD2 as a possible D gene (5 bases). Germline CDR1 and CDR2: MDHEN and SYDVKM. This CDR3 is 11 amino acids long. Trimming left V 6 bases short and J 7 bases short, with 9 bases between.

This chain uses TRBV5-6 with TRBJ2-2; possibly TRBD2 for D (6 bases). V lost 1 base, J lost 5 bases, and 12 bases lay in between. The CDR3 sequence is 15 residues long. The germline V gene has CDR1 SGHDT and CDR2 YYEEEE. The DNA of the CDR3 is TGTGCCAGCAGCTTGAATGGCGGGACGACCGGGGAGCTGTTTTTT. Its protein is CASSLNGGTTGELFF.

The chain uses TRBV18 and TRBJ1-4, with 10 positions matching TRBD1. J lost 15 bases, V lost 3 bases, and 16 bases had no gene match. The CDR3 has 16 residues. In germline, CDR1 is KGHSH, CDR2 LQKENI. The CDR3 sequence: CASSPTGQGIGGSVFF. CDR3 sequence (DNA): TGTGCCAGCTCACCTACGGGACAGGGGATCGGAGGGTCGGTGTTTTTT.

The J gene is TRBJ1-2, the V gene TRBV2; TRBD1 is a possible D gene (5 bases). The V gene lost 0 bases and the J gene lost 8 bases, with 16 bases spanning the gap. In germline, CDR1 is SNHLY, CDR2 FYNNEI. The length of the CDR3 is 15 residues. CDR3 region: CASSEAAGLNGGYTF. CDR3 nucleotide sequence: TGTGCCAGCAGTGAAGCGGCGGGGCTAAATGGCGGCTACACCTTC.

The chain uses TRBV4-1 and TRBJ1-5, with TRBD1 as a possible D gene (6 bases). The CDR3 is made up of 19 amino acids. The V and J ends lost 2 bases and 1 base respectively, with 21 bases between them. Germline V gene sequence: CDR1 MGHRA, CDR2 YSYEKL. In DNA, the CDR3 is TGCGCCAGCAGCCAACTCTCCCTAGGGGGGGGCAAGAGCAATCAGCCCCAGCATTTT. Translated, it gives CASSQLSLGGGKSNQPQHF.

This rearrangement joins TRBV5-1 to TRBJ1-1; 9 bases line up with TRBD1. V dropped 4 bases and J dropped 1; count of bases not matched to a gene: 8. Germline V lookup: CDR1 SGHRS, CDR2 YFSETQ. The CDR3 is 16 amino acids. The DNA of the CDR3 is TGCGCCAGCAGCCGAACAGGGGGCGGTGGGAACACTGAAGCTTTCTTT. This sequence encodes CASSRTGGGGNTEAFF.

The chain links TRBV9 to TRBJ1-5, with 10 bases fitting TRBD1. Germline CDR1 and CDR2: SGDLS and YYNGEE. CDR3 length equals 18 residues. V was clipped by 0 bases and J by 2 bases; unmatched bases: 8. The CDR3 nucleotides read TGTGCCAGCAGCGTAGTAGGGACAGGGGCCTTCGGCAATCAGCCCCAGCATTTT. The encoded protein is CASSVVGTGAFGNQPQHF.